These T cell receptor beta chains were read from a single sample in a study of beta chain features in type 1 diabetes. TCRdb keeps only in-frame clones here, not all; method: immunoSEQ multiplex PCR. This sample has around 400,000 clones, with approximately 12% found just once. The sequenced sample consisted of naive CD4+ T cells from blood. The receptors come from a man between 18 and 35 years old in good health. Each CDR3 is given with its conserved first and last residue. A D gene is named only where the DNA matches it firmly. Only some rows state a clone size, as once, few, many or a class for expanded clones.

V gene	clone size	J gene	D gene	CDR3 protein	CDR3 DNA
TRBV7-2	-	TRBJ2-6	-	CASSFGSRVTAGANVLTF	TGTGCCAGCAGCTTTGGTTCCAGGGTTACGGCGGGGGCCAACGTCCTGACTTTC
TRBV6-1	few	TRBJ1-1	TRBD1	CASSLLRDSEAFF	TGTGCCAGCAGCCTTCTCCGGGACAGTGAAGCTTTCTTT
TRBV5-6	few	TRBJ2-7	-	CASSLGYYEQYF	TGTGCCAGCAGCTTGGGCTACTACGAGCAGTACTTC
TRBV30	few	TRBJ2-5	TRBD1	CAWRDREETQYF	TGTGCCTGGAGGGACAGGGAAGAGACCCAGTACTTC
TRBV7-2	few	TRBJ2-1	TRBD2	CASSLVLLAGVEQFF	TGTGCCAGCAGCTTAGTCCTACTAGCGGGAGTTGAGCAGTTCTTC
TRBV30	-	TRBJ1-5	-	CAWSEQSNQPQHF	TGTGCCTGGAGTGAACAGAGCAATCAGCCCCAGCATTTT
TRBV7-2	few	TRBJ1-1	TRBD1	CASSTRQGAGTEAFF	TGTGCCAGCAGCACCCGACAGGGGGCAGGGACTGAAGCTTTCTTT
TRBV7-9	-	TRBJ2-3	-	CASSLRRFWTSTDTQYF	TGTGCCAGCAGCCTTCGACGGTTTTGGACTAGCACAGATACGCAGTATTTT
TRBV9	-	TRBJ1-6	-	CASSVVAGGSPLHF	TGTGCCAGCAGCGTAGTCGCGGGCGGTTCACCCCTCCACTTT
TRBV5-4	-	TRBJ1-2	-	CASSRPGMPGGYTF	TGTGCCAGCAGCCGACCCGGGATGCCAGGTGGCTACACCTTC
TRBV18	few	TRBJ1-2	TRBD1	CASSSRDRDYGYTF	TGTGCCAGCTCCTCCCGAGACAGGGACTATGGCTACACCTTC
TRBV4-3	few	TRBJ1-4	TRBD1	CASSPDREGEKLFF	TGCGCCAGCAGCCCGGACAGGGAAGGTGAAAAACTGTTTTTT
TRBV6-5	few	TRBJ2-1	-	CASSRLNEQFF	TGTGCCAGCAGTCGTCTAAATGAGCAGTTCTTC
TRBV2	-	TRBJ2-3	TRBD1	CASSEGFGTGPDTQYF	TGTGCCAGCAGTGAAGGTTTCGGGACAGGGCCAGATACGCAGTATTTT
TRBV29-1	many	TRBJ2-7	TRBD1	CSVGQGAYEQYF	TGCAGCGTAGGACAGGGGGCGTACGAGCAGTACTTC
TRBV28	-	TRBJ2-7	-	CATAGTRGYEQYF	TGTGCCACCGCCGGGACAAGAGGCTACGAGCAGTACTTC
TRBV5-4	few	TRBJ1-6	TRBD1	CASSLTGGDSPLHF	TGTGCCAGCAGCCTCACAGGGGGAGATTCACCCCTCCACTTT
TRBV4-3	few	TRBJ2-5	TRBD2	CASSQDVAGGLQETQYF	TGCGCCAGCAGCCAAGATGTCGCGGGGGGACTGCAAGAGACCCAGTACTTC
TRBV28	-	TRBJ2-1	-	CASSLKGDQRFF	TGTGCCAGCAGTTTGAAAGGAGACCAAAGGTTCTTC
TRBV7-2	few	TRBJ2-7	-	CASSTEGRYEQYF	TGTGCCAGCAGCACGGAGGGTCGATACGAGCAGTACTTC
TRBV7-3	few	TRBJ2-1	-	CASSPGVAANNEQFF	TGTGCCAGCAGCCCCGGGGTTGCGGCAAACAATGAGCAGTTCTTC
TRBV29-1	-	TRBJ1-4	TRBD1	CSSLDRGEKLFF	TGCAGCTCCTTAGACAGGGGTGAAAAACTGTTTTTT
TRBV7-8	few	TRBJ1-6	TRBD1	CASSLALGTGNSPLHF	TGTGCCAGCAGCTTAGCTCTTGGGACAGGAAATTCACCCCTCCACTTT
TRBV7-3	few	TRBJ2-2	-	CATSRAGELFF	TGTGCCACGTCCAGGGCCGGGGAGCTGTTTTTT
TRBV7-2	-	TRBJ1-2	TRBD1	CASSLRDRGNGYTF	TGTGCCAGCAGCTTACGGGACAGGGGTAATGGCTACACCTTC
TRBV4-2	-	TRBJ2-7	-	CASSLPGGDYEQYF	TGTGCCAGCAGTCTACCGGGCGGGGACTACGAGCAGTACTTC
TRBV30	-	TRBJ1-2	-	CAWRSPFNYGYTF	TGTGCCTGGAGATCTCCTTTTAACTATGGCTACACCTTC
TRBV29-1	many	TRBJ2-3	-	CSVDGVSTDTQYF	TGCAGCGTTGATGGAGTTAGCACAGATACGCAGTATTTT
TRBV4-2	few	TRBJ2-5	TRBD2	CASSQRLAGEVETQYF	TGTGCCAGCAGCCAACGTCTAGCGGGGGAGGTGGAGACCCAGTACTTC
TRBV18	-	TRBJ2-1	-	CASSYTGTRGGSEQFF	TGTGCCAGCTCATACACCGGGACAAGGGGGGGCAGCGAGCAGTTCTTC
TRBV5-6	few	TRBJ1-1	-	CASSLILLPGTSNTEAFF	TGTGCCAGCAGCTTGATCCTTCTTCCCGGGACATCGAACACTGAAGCTTTCTTT
TRBV28	few	TRBJ2-7	-	CASSNQGQNSYEQYF	TGTGCCAGTTCGAATCAGGGGCAAAATTCCTACGAGCAGTACTTC
TRBV7-6	few	TRBJ2-3	-	CASSLGEGGTQYF	TGTGCCAGCAGCTTAGGGGAGGGGGGTACGCAGTATTTT
TRBV7-9	-	TRBJ2-7	TRBD2	CASSLTSGRTPYEQYF	TGTGCCAGCAGCCTAACTAGCGGGAGGACTCCCTACGAGCAGTACTTC
TRBV30	-	TRBJ1-1	TRBD1	CAWSGDREINTEAFF	TGTGCCTGGAGTGGAGACAGGGAGATAAACACTGAAGCTTTCTTT
TRBV14	-	TRBJ2-3	TRBD2	CASSPLLAATDTQYF	TGTGCCAGCAGCCCCTTACTAGCGGCCACAGATACGCAGTATTTT
TRBV7-2	few	TRBJ2-2	-	CASSPSGFGELFF	TGTGCCAGCAGCCCCTCAGGTTTCGGGGAGCTGTTTTTT
TRBV19	-	TRBJ1-2	-	CASKRTLNYGYTF	TGTGCCAGTAAGCGGACGCTTAACTATGGCTACACCTTC
TRBV19	-	TRBJ2-7	-	CASSTTGTPYEQYF	TGTGCCAGTTCTACTACCGGGACACCCTACGAGCAGTACTTC
TRBV28	-	TRBJ1-2	-	CASSRRITGKNYGYTF	TGTGCCAGCAGTCGACGTATCACAGGGAAAAACTATGGCTACACCTTC
TRBV2	few	TRBJ2-5	-	CATERDSQETQYF	TGTGCCACCGAAAGGGACTCCCAAGAGACCCAGTACTTC
TRBV18	-	TRBJ2-1	TRBD1	CASSPVPGQGSSEQFF	TGTGCCAGCTCACCGGTCCCGGGACAGGGTTCGAGTGAGCAGTTCTTC